This entry lists 9 T cell receptor beta chains sequenced from one sample in a study of OX40 agonist ivuxolimab in advanced cancers. The repertoire was sequenced with immunoSEQ multiplex PCR; TCRdb's copy has only in-frame clones and lacks some. Of about 140,000 clones listed, 90% to 95% are singletons. The sample in question was CD4+ or CD8+ T cells sorted from blood, obtained in a trial of the OX40 agonist ivuxolimab. Receptors were obtained from an adult with an advanced solid tumor such as melanoma, head and neck, liver or kidney cancer.

V gene TRBV7-2 combines with J gene TRBJ1-5, with D perhaps matching TRBD1 (6 bases). The germline V gene has CDR1 SGHTA and CDR2 FQGNSA. This CDR3 is built from 15 residues. Trimming pared 2 bases from V and 3 bases from J, leaving 11 bases between. CDR3 region: CASSLTGISNQPQHF. The CDR3 DNA is TGTGCCAGCAGCTTAACAGGGATCTCCAATCAGCCCCAGCATTTT. The full variable domain, its missing parts supplied by reference TRBV7-2 and TRBJ1-5, is GAGVSQSPSNKVTEKGKDVELRCDPISGHTALYWYRQSLGQGLEFLIYFQGNSAPDKSGLPSDRFSAERTGGSVSTLTIQRTQQEDSAVYLCASSLTGISNQPQHFGDGTRLSIL.

The chain is built from TRBV2 and TRBJ2-5; 15 nucleotides line up with TRBD2. This CDR3 has 15 amino acids. The germline CDR1 and CDR2 sequences are SNHLY and FYNNEI. After removal of 5 bases from V and 7 bases from J, the junction contained 5 bases not matched to a gene. Here the CDR3 DNA reads TGTGCCAGCAGTCGGACTAGCGGGGGGGCGTGGACCCAGTACTTC. Translating gives CASSRTSGGAWTQYF. Full variable domain (outside the CDR3, taken from reference TRBV2 and TRBJ2-5): EPEVTQTPSHQVTQMGQEVILRCVPISNHLYFYWYRQILGQKVEFLVSFYNNEISEKSEIFDDQFSVERPDGSNFTLKIRSTKLEDSAMYFCASSRTSGGAWTQYFGPGTRLLVL.

The chain links TRBV6-6 to TRBJ1-1; 10 bases align to TRBD1. CDR1 is MNHNY, CDR2 SVGAGI, per germline (reference sequence). Trimming at V came to 4 bases and at J to 7 bases, leaving 3 bases not matched to a gene. CDR3 length: 13 amino acids. This CDR3 is CASSSGQGGEAFF. CDR3 bases: TGTGCCAGCAGTTCCGGACAGGGGGGTGAAGCTTTCTTT.

The rearrangement joins TRBV18 to TRBJ2-7; TRBD1 agrees at 9 bases. The germline gives CDR1 KGHSH, CDR2 LQKENI. This CDR3 is built from 16 residues. Unmatched junction bases numbered 8, after V lost 3 bases and J lost 2 bases. CDR3 protein: CASSPRSGQGTYEQYF. CDR3 DNA sequence: TGTGCCAGCTCACCGCGGAGCGGACAGGGGACCTACGAGCAGTACTTC.

J is TRBJ1-5 and V is TRBV7-8, with D tentatively TRBD1 (5 bases). Trimming cost V 1 base and J 7 bases, with 11 bases left between them. This CDR3 comprises 14 residues. Germline V gene sequence: CDR1 SGHVS, CDR2 FQNEAQ. CDR3 protein: CASSLGGGWQPQHF. The CDR3 DNA is TGTGCCAGCAGCTTAGGGGGGGGGTGGCAGCCCCAGCATTTT.

The CDR3 coding sequence is TGTGCCTCTAGCGGGGGTTCCTTACCCTCCTACGAGCAGTACTTC. This codes for CASSGGSLPSYEQYF. This chain joins TRBV25-1 and TRBJ2-7; TRBD2 matches at 10 bases. Germline V gene data show CDR1 as MGHDK and CDR2 as SYGVNS. V lost 11 bases and J lost 0; bases outside the gene matches: 10. The CDR3 contains 15 residues.

This chain joins TRBV5-4 and TRBJ1-4, with 8 bases matching TRBD1. This CDR3 has 16 residues. Germline CDR1 is SGHNT and CDR2 is YYREEE (reference sequence). The V and J ends lost 0 bases and 7 bases, in that order; junction bases with no gene match: 8. The CDR3 DNA sequence: TGTGCCAGCAGCTTGGCGGGGACAGGTGGAACTGAAAAACTGTTTTTT. Residues: CASSLAGTGGTEKLFF.

The rearrangement uses TRBV2 and TRBJ2-5; tentatively, D is TRBD2 (6 bases). The CDR3 runs 13 residues. The germline CDR1 and CDR2 sequences are SNHLY and FYNNEI. Trimming shortened V by 4 bases and J by 3 bases, and 9 bases separated the two germline ends. The CDR3 bases are TGTGCCAGCAGTGTTCGGAGGGAAGAGACCCAGTACTTC. This translates into CASSVRREETQYF.

A few counts support this clone. The chain uses TRBV9 and TRBJ1-1; tentatively, D is TRBD1 (5 bases). There are 16 residues in the CDR3. Trimming pared 4 bases from V and 0 bases from J, leaving 16 bases between. Germline V CDR1 and CDR2: SGDLS, YYNGEE. CDR3 in DNA: TGTGCCAGCAGCTCAAATAGGCAGGGTGTGAACACTGAAGCTTTCTTT. Protein: CASSSNRQGVNTEAFF.